Reported below is one TCR beta chain. It has no known antigen specificity. No per-base quality is available; no much larger clone lies one base away. At one collaborating source in Seattle, patients were enrolled during active infection and were followed longitudinally through the course of disease. Whole blood was collected in K2EDTA tubes by collaborating institutions according to the institutions' own protocols. For TCRbeta analysis, collaborators shipped samples as frozen whole blood, isolated PBMCs, or DNA extracted from either of those sample types. These data belong to a study of blood T cell repertoires in COVID-19 (dated by TCRdb to about 2020). Regarding the study in general: Samples covering the acute and convalescent phases of COVID-19 were provided by collaborators in the United States, Italy and Spain. Where available, HLA class I and class II types were taken from metadata supplied by the sample provider and were not determined by assay-based typing. A freely available public database, intended as a resource for researchers studying the immune response to SARS-CoV-2, is where the repertoires were released. Nearly every sample came with metadata listing a de-identified subject ID, COVID-19 status, age in years and sex. The material from the prospective study consisted of cDNA or gDNA derived from T cells, B-cell-depleted T cells, or PBMCs. Deeply sampled blood TCRbeta repertoires from subjects exposed to, actively infected with, or recovered from COVID-19 were included in the dataset. The samples were drawn from the first 160 participants of the ongoing ImmuneRACE study and from 1,200 or so subjects provided by 6 global collaborators. General conclusions and limits of the study: Clinical and demographic metadata were provided uncurated, with the amount varying by source and participant.

Including cysteine and phenylalanine, the CDR3 has 16 amino acids. Left in the record is the CDR3 DNA by itself, 48 bases read in frame from the first base. Trimming takes 0 bases off V and 1 base off J; junction bases not matched to a gene: 4. For CDR1 and CDR2, the germline V gene lists SGDLS and YYNGEE. TCRbeta CDR3 regions were amplified from genomic DNA by means of the immunoSEQ Assay, a bias-controlled multiplex PCR. The paper's data handling went like this. Nucleated cell counts per sample were estimated from amplification of reference gene primers within the assay. To quantify the absolute abundance of each unique TCRbeta CDR3 rearrangement, sequence reads were collapsed and filtered. For each sample, productive Simpson clonality was calculated as the square root of Simpson's diversity index across productive rearrangements. Imported from immuneACCESS, the table was reduced by TCRdb to in-frame sequences with V and J called. These copies leave out some clones; in studies compared against another copy, an unresolved V gene accounts for under half, and the cause of the remainder is not known. The V and J calls and clone size are taken from that table; D and trimming were inferred from the DNA. Across this sample there are approximately 170,000 clones, with less than 90% seen only once. 9.5% to 13% of the sample lies in the top ten.

The chain couples TRBV9 to TRBJ2-5; the junction holds 9 bases that match TRBD2. Sequencing used peripheral blood. This TCR derives from a woman aged 60 to 75 with COVID-19, enrolled during active disease. The DNA sequence is given as TGTGCCAGCAGCGTAGCTACGACTAGCGGCCAAGAGACCCAGTACTTC. The encoded protein is CASSVATTSGQETQYF.